The sequence of this T cell receptor beta chain was determined in a study of cytomegalovirus exposure and HLA in healthy donors. For the study at large: Later analysis reported that the roughly 130 validation repertoires shared the platform of the roughly 710 first-cohort repertoires. Findings and caveats of the study: According to reports, the classifier identified cytomegalovirus status with high specificity and sensitivity.

Separation from the roughly 680-subject first cohort characterized the roughly 120-subject validation cohort, to which the donors belonged. Concerning this clone itself: The antigen is unknown.

Only in-frame clones appear in the TCRdb table, and some are missing; sequencing was by immunoSEQ multiplex PCR. The sample has about 110,000 clones; under 97% are singletons. The V end was cut by 0 bases, the J end by 5 bases, with 11 bases between. The CDR3 has 14 residues. Germline-derived CDR1 and CDR2 are SGHDT and YYEEEE. The clonotype originates from a woman between 18 and 30 years old in good health and CMV-seronegative. The chain is built from TRBV5-6 and TRBJ1-2; D is unclear. Sequencing input: PBMCs. The CDR3 DNA is TGTGCCAGCAGCTTGGGGCAGAACATTTATGGCTACACCTTC. It codes for CASSLGQNIYGYTF.